The 29 T cell receptor beta chains below all came from one sample that was sequenced in a study of tumor-infiltrating lymphocytes in primary liver carcinoma. Constant-region priming of about 520 ng total RNA yielded TCR beta cDNA. For TCR beta, libraries were produced by three nested multiplex PCR rounds using slightly modified ARM-PCR. TRBV1-TRBV30 forward primers paired with a C-beta reverse primer were used in the first two PCR rounds, which ran roughly 9 cycles each. TCRdb ran MiXCR on the multiplex PCR reads and lists one entry per CDR3 protein. Among some 190,000 distinct CDR3 sequences listed, about 60% were seen once. Extraction also yielded germline DNA, while blood RNA was obtained from unsorted whole blood. The sequenced sample consisted of peripheral blood. These receptor sequences come from a man aged 35-49 years with primary liver carcinoma and hepatitis B virus infection.

About this clonotype itself: It may be a read error: a sequence one base away is much more abundant. This chain uses TRBV29-1 with TRBJ2-1; 8 bases match TRBD2. CDR1 and CDR2 (germline): SQVTM, ANQGSEA. CDR3 length: 14 residues. Unmatched junction bases numbered 12, after V lost 6 bases and J lost 8 bases. The CDR3 nucleotides read TGCAGCGTACAAGGACTAGCCGTGGGGTATGAGCAGTTCTTC. Residues: CSVQGLAVGYEQFF.

Concerning this clonotype: A much larger clone sits a single nucleotide away, making a read error possible. The chain joins TRBV6-5 to TRBJ1-1; tentative D call: TRBD1 (5 bases). CDR1 is MNHEY, CDR2 SVGAGI, per germline. This CDR3 is 18 amino acids long. The CDR3 reads CTSTPHRLGKGLNTEAFF. As DNA, the CDR3 is TGTACCAGCACCCCACACAGGTTGGGGAAGGGGCTGAACACTGAAGCTTTCTTT.

In this sample, this clonotype turned up a few times. J is TRBJ2-2 and V is TRBV10-3, with a weak D call TRBD2 (6 bases). V dropped 6 bases and J dropped 3 bases, with 14 bases sitting between them. CDR3 size: 15 residues. In germline, CDR1 is ENHRY, CDR2 SYGVKD. The DNA for the CDR3 is TGTGCCATCAGCGCGGGGCTCGAGGACACCGGGGAGCTGTTTTTT. It specifies CAISAGLEDTGELFF.

This clonotype was counted only a few times. This clone may be a read error of a much larger clone one base away. The chain carries TRBV11-2 and TRBJ1-4; D remains ambiguous. Germline assignment: CDR1 SGHAT and CDR2 FQNNGV. The length of the CDR3 is 14 residues. CDR3 residues: CVSSLERVNEKLFF. The CDR3 region has the DNA TGTGTCAGCAGCTTAGAAAGGGTTAATGAAAAACTGTTTTTT.

The sample holds many counts of this clonotype. The rearrangement uses TRBV29-1 and TRBJ2-5, with 11 bases aligning to TRBD2. Germline loops: CDR1 SQVTM, CDR2 ANQGSEA. The CDR3 is 17 amino acids. V trimming: 0 bases; J trimming: 0 bases; junction bases outside the gene matches: 6. The CDR3 spells CSVEDTSGRVNQETQYF. The DNA of the CDR3 is TGCAGCGTTGAAGATACTAGCGGGAGAGTAAACCAAGAGACCCAGTACTTC.

The rearrangement links TRBV28 to TRBJ2-2; TRBD1 matches 7 bases. The CDR3 loop spans 15 amino acids. The trim removed 4 bases at V and 4 bases at J, leaving 6 bases unmatched. Germline V lookup: CDR1 MDHEN, CDR2 SYDVKM. The CDR3 loop is CASSSGTALTGELFF. The DNA for the CDR3 is TGTGCCAGCAGTTCCGGGACAGCCCTCACCGGGGAGCTGTTTTTT.

V is TRBV6-1 and J is TRBJ2-3; D is possibly TRBD1 (5 bases). Germline CDR1 and CDR2: MNHNS and SASEGT. The ends were cut back, 4 bases at V and 4 bases at J, with 12 bases in the middle. CDR3 size: 14 residues. CDR3 bases: TGTGCCAGCAGTGTAGAGCAGGGATCAGATACGCAGTATTTT. Encoded protein: CASSVEQGSDTQYF.

Turning to this clonotype: Its ends do not fully match the called genes, so a read error is possible. V is TRBV29-1 and J is TRBJ2-1, with a tentative D call TRBD2 (5 bases). Germline V gene data show CDR1 as SQVTM and CDR2 as ANQGSEA. This CDR3 comprises 12 residues. The CDR3 protein is CSVSQIYDEQFF. The CDR3 DNA reads TGTAGCGTTTCACAGATCTACGATGAGCAGTTCTTC.

Points on this clonotype: A read error may explain this, as a much larger clone is one base away. The chain uses TRBV29-1 and TRBJ2-1; D unclear. Trimming left V 3 bases short and J 10 bases short, with 10 bases between. The CDR3 is made up of 11 amino acids. CDR1 is SQVTM and CDR2 is ANQGSEA in the germline V gene. CDR3 loop: CSVESLVEQFF. Here the CDR3 DNA reads TGCAGCGTTGAGAGTTTGGTCGAGCAGTTCTTC.

In its sample, this clonotype was seen once. The chain links TRBV18 to TRBJ1-6; D call uncertain. The length of the CDR3 is 15 residues. V lost 3 bases to trimming and J lost 9 bases, with 15 bases between them. Germline CDR1 is KGHSH and CDR2 is LQKENI. CDR3: CASSPRPLDGSPLHF. In DNA, the CDR3 is TGTGCCAGCTCACCTCGTCCGTTGGACGGTTCACCCCTCCACTTT. The entire variable domain, with the rest obtained from reference TRBV18 and TRBJ1-6, is as follows: NAGVMQNPRHLVRRRGQEARLRCSPMKGHSHVYWYRQLPEEGLKFMVYLQKENIIDESGMPKERFSAEFPKEGPSILRIQQVVRGDSAAYFCASSPRPLDGSPLHFGNGTRLTVT.

This chain joins TRBV6-5 and TRBJ1-1; D might be TRBD1 (6 bases). The CDR3 runs to 16 residues. Looked up from germline, CDR1 is MNHEY and CDR2 is SVGAGI. The V gene lost 6 bases and the J gene lost 5 bases, with 22 bases spanning the gap. The CDR3 reads CASSLEIDRTRTEAFF. Here the CDR3 DNA reads TGTGCCAGCAGCCTAGAGATAGACAGGACTAGGACTGAAGCTTTCTTT.

Of note for this clonotype: The CDR3 ends on some other residue instead of the conserved phenylalanine or tryptophan, so this is likely a read error. V gene TRBV29-1 combines with J gene TRBJ2-5; D gene unclear. Germline-derived CDR1 and CDR2 are SQVTM and ANQGSEA. The V gene lost 7 bases and the J gene lost 0 bases, with 9 bases spanning the gap. The CDR3 is 12 residues long. The CDR3 loop reads CSACRNQETQYS. In DNA form, the CDR3 reads TGCAGCGCCTGCAGGAACCAAGAGACCCAGTACTCC.

This clonotype was counted once. One end of the junction does not line up with germline, which may come from a read error. The chain employs TRBV4-1 and TRBJ1-6; 7 bases agree with TRBD1. Germline CDR1 MGHRA, CDR2 YSYEKL. The CDR3 spans 15 residues. In DNA form, the CDR3 reads TGCGCCGGCAGCTCCCCCGGGACAGATAATTCACCCCTCCACTTT. It yields the protein CAGSSPGTDNSPLHF.

This clonotype has more than one count but fewer than ten. This chain links TRBV12-3 or TRBV12-4 with TRBJ1-2, with 8 bases fitting TRBD1. Trimming at V came to 6 bases and at J to 1 base, leaving 4 bases not matched to a gene. This CDR3 region has 14 residues. This chain's CDR3 is CASSLQGVNYGYTF. In DNA, the CDR3 is TGTGCCAGCAGCCTACAGGGGGTTAACTATGGCTACACCTTC.

Only a few counts were recorded for this clonotype. This chain uses TRBV4-1 with TRBJ2-4, with 10 bases fitting TRBD1. From germline, CDR1 is MGHRA and CDR2 YSYEKL. The CDR3 has 14 amino acids. V lost 0 bases, J lost 8 bases, and 1 base stayed unmatched. The CDR3 region is CASSQEDRGDIQYF. The CDR3 DNA sequence: TGCGCCAGCAGCCAAGAGGACAGGGGGGACATTCAGTACTTC.

V gene TRBV6-5 combines with J gene TRBJ2-7; TRBD2 is a possible D gene (6 bases). Germline V gene lookup returns CDR1 MNHEY and CDR2 SVGAGI. Trimming left V 6 bases short and J 3 bases short, with 18 bases between. The CDR3 extends over 15 amino acids. In DNA, the CDR3 is TGTGCCAGCAGCTCCAACGCCGGGACTTACTACGAGCAGTACTTC. Encoded protein: CASSSNAGTYYEQYF.

The rearrangement uses TRBV4-1 and TRBJ2-7; no clear D. Germline V gene sequence: CDR1 MGHRA, CDR2 YSYEKL. Trimming left V 4 bases short and J 1 base short, with 8 bases between. This CDR3 is 13 amino acids long. The CDR3 loop reads CASSPERSYEQYF. CDR3 coding DNA: TGCGCCAGCAGCCCGGAGAGATCCTACGAGCAGTACTTC.

CDR3: CAISPREVGEQYF. CDR3 coding DNA: TGTGCCATCAGTCCGAGGGAAGTTGGCGAGCAGTACTTC. V gene TRBV10-3 combines with J gene TRBJ2-7; maybe TRBD2 (5 bases). The germline gives CDR1 ENHRY, CDR2 SYGVKD. This CDR3 is 13 amino acids long. Trimming took off 5 bases at V and 6 bases at J, with 14 bases between the two ends.

As for this clonotype: Mismatch with germline at one junction end may stem from a read error. The gene calls are TRBV11-2 and TRBJ2-3; TRBD1 might be the D (5 bases). Germline V gene lookup returns CDR1 SGHAT and CDR2 FQNNGV. The CDR3 spans 15 residues. CDR3 in amino acids: CTSNRQRYGTDTQYF. DNA of the CDR3: TGTACCAGCAACCGACAGAGATACGGCACAGATACGCAGTATTTT.

A note on this clonotype: This may stem from a read error, because a much larger clone lies one nucleotide away. The J gene is TRBJ2-1, the V gene TRBV29-1, with D perhaps matching TRBD1 (5 bases). Per the germline V gene, CDR1 is SQVTM and CDR2 is ANQGSEA. The V gene lost 4 bases and the J gene lost 13 bases, with 17 bases spanning the gap. CDR3 size: 12 residues. The CDR3 nucleotides read TGCAGCGTTGCGGACACAAAGGCCTTACAGTTCTTC. Its translation is CSVADTKALQFF.

The V call is TRBV5-1, the J call TRBJ2-5; D not certain. The CDR3 loop spans 16 amino acids. Germline loops: CDR1 SGHRS, CDR2 YFSETQ. V lost 0 bases, J lost 2 bases, and 14 bases lay in between. CDR3: CASSLGQVVGQETQYF. The CDR3 nucleotides read TGCGCCAGCAGCTTGGGCCAAGTAGTGGGACAAGAGACCCAGTACTTC.

About this clonotype itself: One end of the junction varies from germline; a read error may be responsible. This sequence joins TRBV11-2 and TRBJ2-6; tentatively, D is TRBD1 or TRBD2 (5 bases each). The CDR3 runs 18 residues. The V gene's germline CDR1 is SGHAT and CDR2 FQNNGV. In DNA form, the CDR3 reads TGTGCCAGCAGCTCAGGACTGGGGTCGAGCTTTGGGGCCAACGTCCCGACTTTC. It is translated as CASSSGLGSSFGANVPTF. Full variable domain (missing parts from reference TRBV11-2 and TRBJ2-6): EAGVAQSPRYKIIEKRQSVAFWCNPISGHATLYWYQQILGQGPKLLIQFQNNGVVDDSQLPKDRFSAERLKGVDSTLKIQPAKLEDSAVYLCASSSGLGSSFGANVPTFGAGSRLTVL.

Note on this clonotype: The junction does not match germline at one end; this may be a read error. The chain is built from TRBV6-5 and TRBJ2-7; TRBD2 aligns across 13 bases. Germline V lookup: CDR1 MNHEY, CDR2 SVGAGI. CDR3 length equals 16 residues. CDR3 in DNA: TGTGCCAACAGTTTCACTAGCGGGAGGGCCGGTAGCGAGCAGTACTTC. Protein sequence: CANSFTSGRAGSEQYF.

Concerning this clonotype itself: A much more abundant neighbour one base away suggests this may be a read error. The chain is built from TRBV11-3 and TRBJ2-7; the D is unclear. The V end lost 6 bases, the J end lost 7 bases, and 16 bases lay between the germline ends. The CDR3 runs to 13 residues. Germline assignment: CDR1 SGHNT and CDR2 YENEEA. This CDR3 reads CASRGRQVREQYF. As DNA, the CDR3 is TGTGCCAGCAGGGGCCGCCAAGTTAGGGAGCAGTACTTC.

This sequence joins TRBV4-2 and TRBJ2-3; 14 nucleotides agree with TRBD2. This CDR3 spans 21 amino acids. CDR1 is LGHNA and CDR2 is YNFKEQ in the germline V gene. J gave up 0 bases and V 2 bases, and 13 bases lay outside the gene matches. CDR3 DNA: TGTGCCAGCAGCCAACCCTTTTCGGGACTAGCGGGAGTCACTAGCACAGATACGCAGTATTTT. It codes for CASSQPFSGLAGVTSTDTQYF.

The chain uses TRBV29-1 and TRBJ2-3; maybe TRBD2 (6 bases). The CDR3 has 15 residues. From germline, CDR1 is SQVTM and CDR2 ANQGSEA. V lost 6 bases and J 2 bases, leaving 18 bases between the germline ends. CDR3: CSVGGRPGYTDTQYF. The CDR3 nucleotides read TGCAGCGTGGGGGGAAGACCGGGATACACAGATACGCAGTATTTT.

Turning to this clonotype: This may come from a read error, since a much larger clone is one base off. The chain has TRBV29-1 and TRBJ2-3; 11 bases match TRBD2. Germline CDR1 and CDR2: SQVTM and ANQGSEA. This CDR3 is 14 amino acids long. After removal of 8 bases from V and 4 bases from J, the junction contained 8 bases not matched to a gene. This chain's CDR3 is CSFIAGGPPDTQYF. DNA of the CDR3: TGCAGCTTTATAGCGGGAGGGCCCCCAGATACGCAGTATTTT.

This clonotype was observed a single time. The rearrangement links TRBV29-1 to TRBJ2-2; TRBD1 matches at 12 bases. The V gene end was trimmed by 0 bases and the J gene end by 9 bases; junction bases not matched to a gene: 5. CDR1 and CDR2 from the germline V gene are SQVTM and ANQGSEA. The CDR3 covers 15 residues. CDR3 nucleotides: TGCAGCGTTGAAGATAGGGACAGGGGGCATAGGGAGCTGTTTTTT. The encoded protein is CSVEDRDRGHRELFF.

This clonotype was seen a single time. Just one base apart from a much larger clone, this may be a read error. The chain joins TRBV29-1 to TRBJ2-2, with D perhaps TRBD1 (5 bases). V dropped 0 bases and J dropped 1 base, with 9 bases sitting between them. Germline values: CDR1 SQVTM, CDR2 ANQGSEA. CDR3 size: 15 residues. CDR3 in amino acids: CSVEDQGWNTGELFF. CDR3 in DNA: TGCAGCGTTGAAGATCAGGGATGGAACACCGGGGAGCTGTTTTTT.